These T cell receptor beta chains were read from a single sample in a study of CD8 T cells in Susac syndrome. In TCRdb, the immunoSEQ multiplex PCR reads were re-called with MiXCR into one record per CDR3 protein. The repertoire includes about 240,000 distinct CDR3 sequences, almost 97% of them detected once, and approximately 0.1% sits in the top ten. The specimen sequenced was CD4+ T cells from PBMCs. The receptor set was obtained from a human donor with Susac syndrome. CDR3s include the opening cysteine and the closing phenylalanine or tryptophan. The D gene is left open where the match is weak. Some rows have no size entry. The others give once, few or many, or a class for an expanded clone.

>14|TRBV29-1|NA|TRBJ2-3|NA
CSVERQARADTQYF
TGCAGCGTTGAAAGGCAGGCGAGGGCAGATACGCAGTATTTT
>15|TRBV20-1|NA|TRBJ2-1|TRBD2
CSASQPGLAGDEQFF
TGCAGTGCTTCTCAACCGGGACTAGCGGGAGATGAGCAGTTCTTC
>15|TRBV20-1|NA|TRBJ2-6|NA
CSAQRNGAGANVLTF
TGCAGTGCCCAACGAAATGGGGCTGGGGCCAACGTCCTGACTTTC
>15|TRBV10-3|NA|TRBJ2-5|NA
CAISESGEREETQYF
TGTGCCATCAGTGAGTCGGGGGAGAGGGAAGAGACCCAGTACTTC
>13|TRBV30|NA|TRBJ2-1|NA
CACTGQFADEQFF
TGTGCCTGTACAGGACAGTTTGCGGATGAGCAGTTCTTC
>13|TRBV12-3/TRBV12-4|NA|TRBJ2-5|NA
CASSTARRETQYF
TGTGCCAGCAGCACGGCCCGACGGGAGACCCAGTACTTC
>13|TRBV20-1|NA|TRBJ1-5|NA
CSARTTGSQPQHF
TGCAGTGCTAGGACAACAGGGAGCCAGCCCCAGCATTTT
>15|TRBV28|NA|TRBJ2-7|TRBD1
CASSSRDRGGHEQYF
TGTGCCAGCAGTTCGAGGGACAGGGGAGGCCACGAGCAGTACTTC
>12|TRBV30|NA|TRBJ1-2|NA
CAWSSANYGYTF
TGTGCCTGGAGTTCCGCTAACTATGGCTACACCTTC
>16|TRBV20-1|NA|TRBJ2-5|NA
CSARDPSRAGGETQYF
TGCAGTGCTAGAGATCCCTCGAGGGCAGGAGGAGAGACCCAGTACTTC
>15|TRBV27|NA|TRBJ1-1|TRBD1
CASSFIQGAVTEAFF
TGTGCCAGCAGTTTTATACAGGGGGCCGTCACTGAAGCTTTCTTT
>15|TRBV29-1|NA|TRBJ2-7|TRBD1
CSVKTGVGQSYEQYF
TGCAGCGTTAAGACAGGGGTTGGACAATCCTACGAGCAGTACTTC
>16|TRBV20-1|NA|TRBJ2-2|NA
CSARGSGTLNTGELFF
TGCAGTGCTAGAGGATCCGGGACCCTGAACACCGGGGAGCTGTTTTTT
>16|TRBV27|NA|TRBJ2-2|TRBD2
CASSPRAGGSTGELFF
TGTGCCAGCAGTCCCCGTGCGGGAGGGAGCACCGGGGAGCTGTTTTTT
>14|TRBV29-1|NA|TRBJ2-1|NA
CSVEAPSYYNEQFF
TGCAGCGTTGAAGCCCCTAGTTACTACAATGAGCAGTTCTTC
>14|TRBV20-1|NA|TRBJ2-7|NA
CSARYVGGGYEQYF
TGCAGTGCTAGATACGTGGGAGGGGGCTACGAGCAGTACTTC
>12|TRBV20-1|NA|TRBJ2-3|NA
CSARDAADTQYF
TGCAGTGCTAGAGATGCGGCAGATACGCAGTATTTT
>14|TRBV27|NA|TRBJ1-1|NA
CASSLLHASTEAFF
TGTGCCAGCAGTTTACTGCATGCAAGCACTGAAGCTTTCTTT
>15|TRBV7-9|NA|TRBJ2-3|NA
CASSSAGRDTDTQYF
TGTGCCAGCAGCTCCGCTGGGCGAGACACAGATACGCAGTATTTT
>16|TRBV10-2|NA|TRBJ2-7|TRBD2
CASREGRASGTYEQYF
TGCGCCAGCAGAGAGGGGAGGGCTAGCGGTACCTACGAGCAGTACTTC
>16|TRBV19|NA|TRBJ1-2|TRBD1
CASSIGTGGYNYGYTF
TGTGCCAGTAGTATTGGCACAGGGGGCTATAACTATGGCTACACCTTC
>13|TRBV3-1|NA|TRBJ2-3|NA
CASSQDFPDTQYF
TGTGCCAGCAGCCAAGATTTTCCAGATACGCAGTATTTT
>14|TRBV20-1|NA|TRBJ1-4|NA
CSAREGRTNEKLFF
TGCAGTGCTAGAGAAGGGAGAACTAATGAAAAACTGTTTTTT
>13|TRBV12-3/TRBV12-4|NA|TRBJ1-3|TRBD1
CASRRDSTNTIYF
TGTGCCAGCAGGCGGGACAGTACAAACACCATATATTTT
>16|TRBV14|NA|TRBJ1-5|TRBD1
CASSQNRDRPHQPQHF
TGTGCCAGCAGCCAAAATCGGGACAGACCCCATCAGCCCCAGCATTTT
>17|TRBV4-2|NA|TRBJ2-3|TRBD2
CASSPAQLAGDGDTQYF
TGTGCCAGCAGCCCAGCACAACTAGCGGGAGATGGAGATACGCAGTATTTT
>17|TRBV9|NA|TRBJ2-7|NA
CASSVVEERQALDEQYF
TGTGCCAGCAGCGTAGTTGAGGAGAGACAGGCTTTGGACGAGCAGTACTTC
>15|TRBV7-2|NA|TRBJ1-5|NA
CASSLYSDSNQPQHF
TGTGCCAGCAGCTTATATTCGGATAGCAATCAGCCCCAGCATTTT
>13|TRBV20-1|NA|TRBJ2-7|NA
CSAQDYRSYEQYF
TGCAGTGCCCAGGACTACCGCTCCTACGAGCAGTACTTC
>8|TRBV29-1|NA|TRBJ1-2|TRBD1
CSAGGNTF
TGCAGCGCAGGGGGCAACACCTTC
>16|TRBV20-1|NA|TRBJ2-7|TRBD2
CSASTSGPRGSYEQYF
TGCAGTGCTTCTACTAGCGGGCCCCGTGGGTCCTACGAGCAGTACTTC
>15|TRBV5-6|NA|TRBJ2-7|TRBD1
CASSLSGGPTYEQYF
TGTGCCAGCAGCTTGTCAGGGGGTCCCACCTACGAGCAGTACTTC
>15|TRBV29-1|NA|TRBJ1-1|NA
CSANRFGIMNTEAFF
TGCAGCGCCAACCGGTTTGGGATTATGAACACTGAAGCTTTCTTT
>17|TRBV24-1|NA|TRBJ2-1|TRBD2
CATSSAEPGLAKNEQFF
TGTGCCACCAGTAGTGCCGAGCCGGGACTAGCGAAGAATGAGCAGTTCTTC
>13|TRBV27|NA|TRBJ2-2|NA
CASSPIRAGELFF
TGTGCCAGCAGCCCCATAAGGGCCGGGGAGCTGTTTTTT
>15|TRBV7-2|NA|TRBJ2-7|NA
CASSIRLGGDYEQYF
TGTGCCAGCAGCATAAGACTAGGCGGTGACTACGAGCAGTACTTC
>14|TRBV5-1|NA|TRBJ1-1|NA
CASRLDLMNTEAFF
TGCGCCAGCAGATTGGACTTAATGAACACTGAAGCTTTCTTT
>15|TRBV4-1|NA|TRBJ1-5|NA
CASSQEQRTGQPQHF
TGCGCCAGCAGCCAGGAACAGAGGACTGGTCAGCCCCAGCATTTT
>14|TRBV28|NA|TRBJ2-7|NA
CASSSACRSHEQYF
TGTGCCAGCAGTTCCGCTTGCAGGAGCCACGAGCAGTACTTC
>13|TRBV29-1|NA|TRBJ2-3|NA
CSVAGHPPDTQYF
TGCAGCGTTGCGGGCCATCCCCCAGATACGCAGTATTTT
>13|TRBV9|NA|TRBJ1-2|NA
CASSVGRENGYTF
TGTGCCAGCAGCGTCGGACGGGAGAATGGCTACACCTTC
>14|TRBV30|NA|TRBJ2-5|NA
CAWTVEGGQETQYF
TGTGCCTGGACCGTCGAAGGGGGCCAAGAGACCCAGTACTTC
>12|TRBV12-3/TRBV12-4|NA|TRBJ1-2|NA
CASSARPYGYTF
TGTGCCAGCAGTGCCCGGCCCTATGGCTACACCTTC
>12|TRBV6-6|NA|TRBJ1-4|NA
CASQTQGEKLFF
TGTGCCAGCCAAACCCAGGGGGAAAAACTGTTTTTT
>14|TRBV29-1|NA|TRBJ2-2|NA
CSGTEFSGTGELFF
TGCAGCGGGACAGAGTTTAGTGGCACCGGGGAGCTGTTTTTT
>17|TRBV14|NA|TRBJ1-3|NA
CASSQERNPAGGNTIYF
TGTGCCAGCAGCCAAGAACGGAACCCGGCGGGTGGAAACACCATATATTTT
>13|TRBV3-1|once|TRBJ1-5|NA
CASSPREREPQHF
TGTGCCAGCAGCCCACGGGAACGGGAGCCCCAGCATTTT